This T cell receptor beta chain was sequenced in a study of blood T cell repertoires in COVID-19. Study overall: Some COVID-19 samples were acute and others convalescent; all came from the United States, Italy and Spain.

In the source study's methods: The authors estimated nucleated cell counts from reference gene primer amplification. Generated by immunoSEQ multiplex PCR, the TCRdb table keeps only in-frame clones and is missing some. That table supplies the V and J calls and clone size; D and trimming were determined from the DNA. Of 59,000 or so clones in the sample, 80% to 85% are singletons; the top ten hold roughly an eighth. Germline-derived CDR1 and CDR2 are MDHEN and SYDVKM. V was cut by 4 bases and J by 13 bases, with 14 bases left in between. The CDR3 sequence is 12 residues long. The chain has TRBV28 and TRBJ2-1; D remains ambiguous. Sequencing was done on a sample of peripheral blood. The source of this sequence is a human donor in a cohort sampled during active COVID-19. Here the CDR3 DNA reads TGTGCCAGCAGTTCGGTTGACTCTAACCAGTTCTTC. Translation: CASSSVDSNQFF.